Sequencing of this T cell receptor beta chain was carried out in a study of T cell repertoires in cytomegalovirus infection. Study background: Evidence of both CMV infection and a matching HLA type came from public TCR beta signatures.

The V and J ends lost 4 bases and 4 bases respectively, with 11 bases between them. Germline V CDR1 and CDR2: LNHDA, SQIVND (reference sequence). The CDR3 spans 14 residues. This clonotype was counted between two and nine times. What it binds is not known. TCRdb recomputed calls from the reads with MiXCR, one row per CDR3 protein. Found here are some 350,000 distinct CDR3 sequences, about 35% of them singletons; the top ten hold approximately 15%. The study, taken as a whole, reports: Of the TCR beta families, the public ones yielded a cumulative frequency that identified carriers of CMV plus the relevant HLA.

The sequences come from cultured PBMCs, collected from culture after CMV antigen stimulation. The chain is built from TRBV19 and TRBJ1-5; D not resolved. The sequence derives from a human donor in good health (CMV status not recorded). Some clones in this sample may be carry-over from other donors' samples. The CDR3 bases are TGTGCCAGTAGTAGAGGGTGGGATAATCAGCCCCAGCATTTT. Residues: CASSRGWDNQPQHF.